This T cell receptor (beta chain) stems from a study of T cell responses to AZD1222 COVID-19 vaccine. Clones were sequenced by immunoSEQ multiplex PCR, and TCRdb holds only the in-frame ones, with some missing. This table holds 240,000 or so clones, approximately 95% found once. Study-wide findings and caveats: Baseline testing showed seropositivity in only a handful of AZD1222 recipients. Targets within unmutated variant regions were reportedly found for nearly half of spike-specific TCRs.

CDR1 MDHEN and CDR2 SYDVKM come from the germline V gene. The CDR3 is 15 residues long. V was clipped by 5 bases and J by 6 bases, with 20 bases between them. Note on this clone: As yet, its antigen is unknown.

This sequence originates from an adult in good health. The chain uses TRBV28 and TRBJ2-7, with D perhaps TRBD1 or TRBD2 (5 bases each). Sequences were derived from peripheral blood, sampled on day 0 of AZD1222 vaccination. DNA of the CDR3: TGTGCCAGCAGTGTCGGTGGGGACCGATTCAGCGAGCAGTACTTC. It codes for CASSVGGDRFSEQYF.